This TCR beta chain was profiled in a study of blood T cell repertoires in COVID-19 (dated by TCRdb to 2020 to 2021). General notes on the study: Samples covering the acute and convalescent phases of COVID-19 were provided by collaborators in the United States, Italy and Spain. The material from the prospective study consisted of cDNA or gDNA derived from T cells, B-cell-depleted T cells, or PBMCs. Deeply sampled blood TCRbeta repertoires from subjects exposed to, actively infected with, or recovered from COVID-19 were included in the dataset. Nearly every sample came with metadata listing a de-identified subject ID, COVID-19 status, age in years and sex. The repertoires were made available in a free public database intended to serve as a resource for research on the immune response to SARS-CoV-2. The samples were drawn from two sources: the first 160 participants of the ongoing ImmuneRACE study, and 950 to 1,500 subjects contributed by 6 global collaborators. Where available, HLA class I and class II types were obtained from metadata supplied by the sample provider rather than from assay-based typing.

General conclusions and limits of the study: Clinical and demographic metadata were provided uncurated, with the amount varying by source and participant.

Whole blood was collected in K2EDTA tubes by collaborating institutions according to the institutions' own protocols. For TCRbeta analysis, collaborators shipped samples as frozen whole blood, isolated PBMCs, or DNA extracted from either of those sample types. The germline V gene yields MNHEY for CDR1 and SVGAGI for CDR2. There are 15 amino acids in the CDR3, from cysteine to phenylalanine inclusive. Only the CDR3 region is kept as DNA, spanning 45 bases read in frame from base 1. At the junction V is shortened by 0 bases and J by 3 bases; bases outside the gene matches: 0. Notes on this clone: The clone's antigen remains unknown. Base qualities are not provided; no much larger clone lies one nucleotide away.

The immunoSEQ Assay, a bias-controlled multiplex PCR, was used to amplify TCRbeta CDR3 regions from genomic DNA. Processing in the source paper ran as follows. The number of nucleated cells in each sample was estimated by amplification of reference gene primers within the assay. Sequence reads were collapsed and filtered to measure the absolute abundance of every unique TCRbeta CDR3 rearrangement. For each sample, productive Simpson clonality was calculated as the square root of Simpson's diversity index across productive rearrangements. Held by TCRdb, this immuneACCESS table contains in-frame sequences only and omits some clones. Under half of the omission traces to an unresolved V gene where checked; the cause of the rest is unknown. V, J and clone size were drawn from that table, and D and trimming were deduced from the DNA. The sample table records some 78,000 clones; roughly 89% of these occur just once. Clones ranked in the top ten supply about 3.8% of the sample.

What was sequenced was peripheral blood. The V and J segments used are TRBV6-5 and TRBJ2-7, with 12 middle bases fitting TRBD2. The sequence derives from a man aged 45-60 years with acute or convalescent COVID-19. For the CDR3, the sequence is CASSYSTSGGYEQYF. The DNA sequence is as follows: TGTGCCAGCAGTTACTCGACTAGCGGGGGCTACGAGCAGTACTTC.